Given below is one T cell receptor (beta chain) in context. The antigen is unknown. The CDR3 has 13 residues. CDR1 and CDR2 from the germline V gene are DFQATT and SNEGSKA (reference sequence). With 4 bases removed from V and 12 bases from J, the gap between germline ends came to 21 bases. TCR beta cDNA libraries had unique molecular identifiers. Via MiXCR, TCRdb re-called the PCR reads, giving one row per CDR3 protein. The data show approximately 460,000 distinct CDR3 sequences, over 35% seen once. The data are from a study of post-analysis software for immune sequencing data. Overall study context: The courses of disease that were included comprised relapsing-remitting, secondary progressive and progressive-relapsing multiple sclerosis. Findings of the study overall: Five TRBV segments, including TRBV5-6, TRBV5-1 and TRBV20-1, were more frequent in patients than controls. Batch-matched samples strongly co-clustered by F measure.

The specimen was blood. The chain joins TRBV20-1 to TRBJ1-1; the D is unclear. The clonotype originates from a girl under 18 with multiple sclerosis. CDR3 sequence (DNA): TGCAGTGCTAATCCCGGGAACCCAGTTGAGCCTTTCTTT. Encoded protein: CSANPGNPVEPFF.